One sample yielded the 17 T cell receptor beta chains listed below, sequenced in a study of breast tumors, draining lymph nodes, adjacent tissues. Samples came from axillary lymph nodes draining the breast cancer. TCRdb analysed the multiplex PCR reads with MiXCR anew, one entry per CDR3 protein. Among about 180,000 distinct CDR3 sequences listed, 30% to 35% were seen once. Sequencing was done on a sample of axillary lymph node tissue. Receptor source: a female donor with breast cancer. Some clones in this sample may be carry-over from other donors' samples.

This clonotype was counted ten times or more. At one end, the junction sequence differs from germline, possibly due to a read error. The rearrangement uses TRBV7-7 and TRBJ2-5; 8 bases fit TRBD1. The CDR3 extends over 14 amino acids. The germline gives CDR1 SSHAT, CDR2 FNYEAQ (reference sequence). CDR3 amino acids: CASSRGQGPETQYF. Here the CDR3 DNA reads TGTGCTAGCAGCCGCGGACAGGGACCAGAGACCCAGTACTTC.

This clonotype came up many times. This chain links TRBV29-1 with TRBJ2-2; no reliable D call. Between the trimmed V and J ends, which lost 4 bases and 5 bases, there was a span of 2 bases. Germline V gives CDR1 SQVTM, CDR2 ANQGSEA. This CDR3 is built from 10 residues. The CDR3 spells CSVGTGELFF. In DNA form, the CDR3 reads TGCAGCGTTGGGACCGGGGAGCTGTTTTTT.

V and J are TRBV27 and TRBJ2-7; TRBD2 aligns across 9 bases. The CDR3 loop spans 15 amino acids. Germline V lookup: CDR1 MNHEY, CDR2 SMNVEV (reference sequence). V lost 3 bases to trimming and J lost 2 bases; unmatched junction nucleotides: 5. The DNA of the CDR3 is TGTGCCAGCAGTTTCAAAGCGGGAGGTCCCTACGAGCAGTACTTC. This sequence encodes CASSFKAGGPYEQYF.

CDR3 in DNA: TGTGCCAGCAGCCCCCAGGGACCCACCTATGGCTACACCTTC. This encodes CASSPQGPTYGYTF. V gene TRBV11-3 combines with J gene TRBJ1-2; weak D call: TRBD1 (5 bases). This CDR3 has 14 residues. V was cut by 5 bases and J by 4 bases, with 14 bases left in between. Germline V gene data show CDR1 as SGHNT and CDR2 as YENEEA.

This clonotype was counted at least ten times. The V call is TRBV12-3 or TRBV12-4, the J call TRBJ2-1; D is unclear. The CDR3 is 14 amino acids. The V end was cut by 6 bases, the J end by 0 bases, with 9 bases between. The CDR3 DNA sequence: TGTGCCAGCAGGGGCCTTTTCTCCTACAATGAGCAGTTCTTC. It is translated as CASRGLFSYNEQFF.

Remarks on this clonotype: The germline gene is not matched at one end of the junction; a read error may be the cause. This rearrangement joins TRBV6-5 to TRBJ1-2; D is unresolved. Looked up from germline, CDR1 is MNHEY and CDR2 is SVGAGI. The CDR3 has 11 residues. The chain's CDR3 is CPSSSIVGYTF. For the CDR3, the DNA is TGTCCCAGCAGCTCCATAGTGGGCTACACCTTC.

This clonotype was recorded at least ten times. The CDR3 bases are TGCGCCAGCAGCTTGGAAGGCTCTGGGGCCAACGTCCTGACTTTC. Translating gives CASSLEGSGANVLTF. The chain carries TRBV5-1 and TRBJ2-6; D is uncertain. Germline loops: CDR1 SGHRS, CDR2 YFSETQ. Trimming removed 0 bases at V and 0 bases at J, with 4 bases between. The CDR3 covers 15 residues.

There are many counts of this clonotype. The chain is built from TRBV9 and TRBJ2-3; D call uncertain. The CDR3 covers 13 residues. Germline V gene sequence: CDR1 SGDLS, CDR2 YYNGEE. Trimming removed 3 bases at V and 6 bases at J, with 11 bases between. CDR3 in amino acids: CASSGSGPDTQYF. DNA for the CDR3: TGTGCCAGCAGCGGATCCGGACCCGATACGCAGTATTTT.

The chain links TRBV20-1 to TRBJ2-7, with 8 positions matching TRBD1. The CDR3 is made up of 13 amino acids. Germline V gene data show CDR1 as DFQATT and CDR2 as SNEGSKA (reference sequence). The ends lost 5 bases at V and 12 bases at J; junction bases unmatched: 15. CDR3: CSAAGQVAYERYF. CDR3 sequence (DNA): TGCAGTGCTGCGGGACAGGTGGCCTACGAACGGTACTTC.

The table lists this clonotype with many counts. The CDR3 bases are TGTGCCAGCAGTCCCCAAACCGGGACTAGCTTTCGCACAGATACGCAGTATTTT. Encoded protein: CASSPQTGTSFRTDTQYF. The chain employs TRBV6-6 and TRBJ2-3; 9 nucleotides align to TRBD2. Germline V gene lookup returns CDR1 MNHNY and CDR2 SVGAGI (reference sequence). The J segment lost 1 base and the V segment lost 5 bases, leaving 13 bases of the junction unmatched. The CDR3 runs 18 residues.

This clonotype was recorded many times. The genes are TRBV7-8 and TRBJ2-3; D is tentatively TRBD1 or TRBD2 (6 bases each). This CDR3 is 14 amino acids long. The germline V and J ends were trimmed by 11 bases and 5 bases, with 20 bases remaining between them. CDR1 SGHVS and CDR2 FQNEAQ come from the germline V gene. Here the CDR3 DNA reads TGTGCCGCACGGGGACAAAAAGCGGGAGATACGCAGTATTTT. Translating gives CAARGQKAGDTQYF.

The CDR3 DNA sequence: TGTGCCAGCAGTGTGGGAACCCGGAATCAGCCCCAGCATTTT. This sequence encodes CASSVGTRNQPQHF. V gene TRBV25-1 combines with J gene TRBJ1-5, with unresolved D. The V gene's germline CDR1 is MGHDK and CDR2 SYGVNS. This CDR3 comprises 14 residues. Trimming cost V 4 bases and J 4 bases, with 11 bases left between them.

Regarding this clonotype: A much larger clone lies a single base off, so this may be a read error. V usage is TRBV18 and J usage is TRBJ2-3, with D uncertain. The CDR3 is made up of 9 amino acids. V dropped 6 bases and J dropped 6 bases, with 1 base sitting between them. CDR1 is KGHSH, CDR2 LQKENI, per germline. The CDR3 DNA is TGTGCCAGCTCGGATACGCAGTATTTT. It yields the protein CASSDTQYF.

This clonotype was detected many times. The V call is TRBV24-1, the J call TRBJ2-7; 8 bases are shared with TRBD1. After removal of 2 bases from V and 4 bases from J, the junction contained 6 bases not matched to a gene. Germline CDR1 reads KGHDR; CDR2 reads SFDVKD. The CDR3 has 15 residues. CDR3 bases: TGTGCCACCAGTGATTCTCGGCAGGGGGCTTACGAGCAGTACTTC. It is translated as CATSDSRQGAYEQYF.

This clonotype showed up many times. This sequence joins TRBV5-1 and TRBJ2-1, with TRBD2 identical over 7 bases. Germline CDR1 reads SGHRS; CDR2 reads YFSETQ. The CDR3 loop spans 15 amino acids. The junction had 12 bases not matched to a gene; V was cut back by 6 bases and J by 6 bases. As DNA, the CDR3 is TGCGCCAGCAATCTCGCGGGGGACCCGTCCAATGAGCAGTTCTTC. It specifies CASNLAGDPSNEQFF.

This chain joins TRBV11-2 and TRBJ1-1, with D tentatively TRBD1 (5 bases). The CDR3 runs to 17 residues. Trimming removed 5 bases at V and 4 bases at J, with 23 bases between. Germline V CDR1 and CDR2: SGHAT, FQNNGV. This CDR3 is CASSRRQGEGGFTEAFF. The CDR3 nucleotides are TGTGCCAGCAGCCGCCGGCAAGGGGAAGGCGGGTTCACTGAAGCTTTCTTT.

Ten or more counts support this clonotype. The chain links TRBV18 to TRBJ1-4; the D gene is possibly TRBD1 (5 bases). V was shortened by 1 base and J by 6 bases, with 12 bases between the two germline ends. Germline assignment: CDR1 KGHSH and CDR2 LQKENI. This CDR3 comprises 15 residues. The DNA of the CDR3 is TGTGCCAGCTCACCACGGGCGGTACAGGATGAAAAACTGTTTTTT. This translates into CASSPRAVQDEKLFF. Using reference TRBV18 and TRBJ1-4 for the parts outside the CDR3, the full variable domain is NAGVMQNPRHLVRRRGQEARLRCSPMKGHSHVYWYRQLPEEGLKFMVYLQKENIIDESGMPKERFSAEFPKEGPSILRIQQVVRGDSAAYFCASSPRAVQDEKLFFGSGTQLSVL.